This TCR beta chain was identified in a study of prognosis after radiotherapy for stage I lung cancer. Germline loops: CDR1 SGHTA, CDR2 FQGTGA. The CDR3 has 14 residues. Of note for this clonotype: A much larger clone differs by one base, so this may be a read error. Without the conserved terminal phenylalanine or tryptophan, this CDR3 likely stems from a read error.

Amplicons of TCR beta CDR3 were generated from genomic DNA by two-round multiplex PCR. It was primers specific to each TRBV and TRBJ gene that first-round PCR used. TCRdb processed the multiplex PCR reads anew with MiXCR; each CDR3 protein has one entry. The sample holds more than 30,000 distinct CDR3 sequences, 35% to 45% seen once. The clonotype comes from a donor at least 50 years old with non-small cell lung cancer. The chain joins TRBV7-3 to TRBJ1-1; D is possibly TRBD1 (6 bases). The material was PBMCs, obtained before or after stereotactic body radiation therapy (not recorded which). The chain's CDR3 is CASGLRGQNTEAFL. For the CDR3, the DNA is TGTGCCAGCGGCTTAAGGGGACAGAACACTGAAGCTTTCCTT.